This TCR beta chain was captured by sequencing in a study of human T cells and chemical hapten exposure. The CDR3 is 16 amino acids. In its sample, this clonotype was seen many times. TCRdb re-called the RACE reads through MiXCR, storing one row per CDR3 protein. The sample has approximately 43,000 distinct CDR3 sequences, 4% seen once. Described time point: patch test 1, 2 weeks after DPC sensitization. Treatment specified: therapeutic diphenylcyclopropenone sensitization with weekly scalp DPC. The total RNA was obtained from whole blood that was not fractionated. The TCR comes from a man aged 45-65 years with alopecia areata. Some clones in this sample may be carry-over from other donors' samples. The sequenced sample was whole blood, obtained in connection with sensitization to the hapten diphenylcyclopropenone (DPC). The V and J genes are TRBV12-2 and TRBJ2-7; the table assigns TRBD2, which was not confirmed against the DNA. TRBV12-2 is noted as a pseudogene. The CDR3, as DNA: TGTGCAAGTCGCCCGACCTCGGGAGAGTATACCCACGAGCAGTACTTC. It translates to CASRPTSGEYTHEQYF.